This T cell receptor (beta chain) was profiled in a study of graft-versus-host responses after intestinal transplantation. Losses at the gene ends were 3 bases for V and 7 bases for J; bases not matched to a gene: 9. Germline V gene lookup returns CDR1 LNHDA and CDR2 SQIVND (reference sequence). The CDR3 totals 16 residues. Findings and limits, study-wide: GvH clones were identified in recipient marrow, with some first appearing in ileum or blood.

This clone was seen a few times. The antigen remains unidentified. TCRdb's copy holds only in-frame clones and misses some; the assay was immunoSEQ multiplex PCR. The sample lists about 88,000 clones; around 93% were seen once. This sample comprised unstimulated CD4+ T cells sorted from spleen or lymph node cells, obtained before transplant. This chain links TRBV19 with TRBJ2-2; 9 positions agree with TRBD1. This TCR was recovered from a human donor who was the organ donor for an intestinal transplant. CDR3 protein: CASSIPGTGLFGELFF. The CDR3 DNA follows: TGTGCCAGTAGTATTCCCGGGACAGGGTTGTTCGGGGAGCTGTTTTTT.